One and the same sample provided the 19 T cell receptor beta chains below, sequenced in a study of OX40 agonist ivuxolimab in advanced cancers. The repertoire was sequenced with immunoSEQ multiplex PCR; TCRdb's copy has only in-frame clones and lacks some. The data show 65,000 to 70,000 clones, 80% to 85% seen once. The specimen comprised CD4+ or CD8+ T cells sorted from blood, sampled in a trial of the OX40 agonist ivuxolimab. The receptor set was obtained from an adult with an advanced solid tumor such as melanoma, head and neck, liver or kidney cancer.

The chain joins TRBV7-2 to TRBJ2-1; 10 bases line up with TRBD2. CDR1 is SGHTA, CDR2 FQGNSA, per germline. This CDR3 is built from 15 residues. V shed 5 bases, J shed 4 bases, and the junction held 5 bases outside the gene matches. CDR3 coding DNA: TGTGCCAGCAGCGATAGCGGGAGGATATACAATGAGCAGTTCTTC. Its protein is CASSDSGRIYNEQFF.

The chain couples TRBV7-3 to TRBJ2-2; D unclear. Germline V gives CDR1 SGHTA, CDR2 FQGTGA. This CDR3 comprises 13 residues. V shed 5 bases and J shed 5 bases, with 9 bases lying between them. The CDR3, as DNA: TGTGCCAGCAGCGACACTTTGACCGGGGAGCTGTTTTTT. Translated: CASSDTLTGELFF.

This rearrangement joins TRBV30 to TRBJ2-5; 7 positions match TRBD1. This CDR3 has 13 amino acids. Looked up from germline, CDR1 is GTSNPN and CDR2 is SVGIG (reference sequence). The V gene end was trimmed by 5 bases and the J gene end by 2 bases; junction bases not matched to a gene: 5. The CDR3 loop is CAWGRDRQETQYF. CDR3 in DNA: TGTGCCTGGGGAAGGGACAGACAAGAGACCCAGTACTTC.

This chain uses TRBV5-1 with TRBJ1-4; maybe TRBD1 (5 bases). Looked up from germline, CDR1 is SGHRS and CDR2 is YFSETQ. V lost 4 bases and J lost 0, with 16 bases in between. This CDR3 is 17 amino acids long. The CDR3, as DNA: TGCGCCAGCAGCAGGGACCGCCTAAGCGCAACTAATGAAAAACTGTTTTTT. It translates to CASSRDRLSATNEKLFF.

The chain couples TRBV7-2 to TRBJ2-5, with D perhaps matching TRBD1 or TRBD2 (6 bases each). The V gene's germline CDR1 is SGHTA and CDR2 FQGNSA. CDR3 size: 17 residues. Trimming removed 4 bases from V and 0 bases from J, with 18 bases in between. The CDR3 reads CASSSGSGGGYQETQYF. The DNA for the CDR3 is TGTGCCAGCAGCTCTGGGTCAGGAGGGGGATACCAAGAGACCCAGTACTTC.

The chain has TRBV7-6 and TRBJ2-1, with TRBD2 matching 10 bases. This CDR3 is 15 amino acids long. V trimming: 1 base; J trimming: 3 bases; junction bases outside the gene matches: 0. Germline V gene lookup returns CDR1 SGHVS and CDR2 FNYEAQ. CDR3 DNA: TGTGCCAGCAGCTTAGGGACTAGCGGCTACAATGAGCAGTTCTTC. Amino acids: CASSLGTSGYNEQFF.

This chain joins TRBV5-1 and TRBJ1-1; perhaps TRBD1 as D (5 bases). Germline V gene data show CDR1 as SGHRS and CDR2 as YFSETQ. V was clipped by 7 bases and J by 11 bases, with 30 bases between them. There are 16 residues in the CDR3. Written as DNA, the CDR3 is TGCGCCAGCTCCCAGGGCATGGGGCAGGGAATGGTGGGGGCTTTCTTT. Translated: CASSQGMGQGMVGAFF.

This clone occurred a few times. The V gene is TRBV5-6, the J gene TRBJ1-2; tentatively, D is TRBD1 (6 bases). The germline V gene encodes CDR1 SGHDT and CDR2 YYEEEE. Trimming removed 2 bases from V and 8 bases from J, with 13 bases in between. The CDR3 runs to 13 residues. The CDR3 sequence: CASSFGGAQGYTF. The CDR3 DNA follows: TGTGCCAGCAGCTTCGGGGGGGCGCAGGGCTACACCTTC.

V and J are TRBV7-9 and TRBJ2-7; weak D call: TRBD1 (6 bases). Germline values: CDR1 SEHNR, CDR2 FQNEAQ (reference sequence). Trimming pared 3 bases from V and 6 bases from J, leaving 15 bases between. The CDR3 extends over 14 amino acids. The CDR3 DNA sequence: TGTGCCAGCAGCTTGGACGGGACATTCGGCGAGCAGTACTTC. It translates to CASSLDGTFGEQYF.

The genes are TRBV5-1 and TRBJ1-2, with TRBD1 as a possible D gene (6 bases). The V end was cut by 4 bases, the J end by 5 bases, with 15 bases between. Looked up from germline, CDR1 is SGHRS and CDR2 is YFSETQ. This CDR3 is 14 amino acids long. CDR3 sequence reads: CASSPRTEGYGYTF. CDR3 bases: TGCGCCAGCAGCCCAAGGACAGAGGGGTATGGCTACACCTTC.

This chain uses TRBV7-3 with TRBJ1-1; 11 nucleotides align to TRBD1. CDR1 and CDR2 from the germline V gene are SGHTA and FQGTGA. This CDR3 contains 14 residues. Germline trimming cut 5 bases from V and 3 bases from J; bases unmatched to any gene: 2. CDR3 DNA: TGTGCCAGCAGCGTGGGACAGGGGGACACTGAAGCTTTCTTT. This sequence encodes CASSVGQGDTEAFF. Full variable domain (rest looked up from reference TRBV7-3 and TRBJ1-1): GAGVSQTPSNKVTEKGKYVELRCDPISGHTALYWYRQSLGQGPEFLIYFQGTGAADDSGLPNDRFFAVRPEGSVSTLKIQRTERGDSAVYLCASSVGQGDTEAFFGQGTRLTVV.

This rearrangement joins TRBV29-1 to TRBJ2-1, with 7 bases lining up with TRBD2. J lost 13 bases, V lost 4 bases, and 7 bases had no gene match. The CDR3 is 11 amino acids. The germline V gene encodes CDR1 SQVTM and CDR2 ANQGSEA. CDR3 bases: TGCAGCGTTGCTTCGGGAGGCGTCCAGTTCTTC. It translates to CSVASGGVQFF.

Only a few counts were recorded for this clone. The chain links TRBV28 to TRBJ2-1, with a weak D call TRBD2 (6 bases). This CDR3 is built from 15 residues. Germline CDR1 MDHEN, CDR2 SYDVKM. The V gene lost 6 bases and the J gene lost 0 bases, with 12 bases spanning the gap. The CDR3: CASRPGGNSYNEQFF. The CDR3 nucleotides read TGTGCCAGCAGACCCGGGGGAAACTCCTACAATGAGCAGTTCTTC.

The gene calls are TRBV27 and TRBJ1-2, with 9 bases that match TRBD1. Losses at the gene ends were 4 bases for V and 4 bases for J; bases not matched to a gene: 13. Germline lookup yields CDR1 MNHEY and CDR2 SMNVEV (reference sequence). This CDR3 comprises 17 residues. The CDR3 nucleotides read TGTGCCAGCAGTTCCCGGGACAGGGCGTTGGTCGGCTATGGCTACACCTTC. It specifies CASSSRDRALVGYGYTF.

The V and J genes are TRBV19 and TRBJ1-5, with D possibly matching TRBD1 (6 bases). Trimming removed 5 bases at V and 2 bases at J, with 13 bases between. The CDR3 covers 15 residues. CDR1 is LNHDA and CDR2 is SQIVND in the germline V gene (reference sequence). The CDR3: CASSLTGPGNQPQHF. As DNA, the CDR3 is TGTGCCAGTAGTCTAACAGGGCCTGGCAATCAGCCCCAGCATTTT.

This rearrangement joins TRBV10-3 to TRBJ1-6; no reliable D call. The germline gives CDR1 ENHRY, CDR2 SYGVKD. V was clipped by 6 bases and J by 0 bases, with 12 bases between them. This CDR3 comprises 16 residues. The CDR3 spells CAIRSDPSSYNSPLHF. The DNA of the CDR3 is TGTGCCATCAGGTCGGACCCAAGCTCCTATAATTCACCCCTCCACTTT.

The chain couples TRBV2 to TRBJ1-1; D ambiguous. CDR1 SNHLY and CDR2 FYNNEI come from the germline V gene. The CDR3 totals 10 residues. V was clipped by 6 bases and J by 1 base, with 0 bases between them. CDR3 protein: CASRNTEAFF. In DNA, the CDR3 is TGTGCCAGCAGGAACACTGAAGCTTTCTTT.

This chain uses TRBV2 with TRBJ1-2; 12 nucleotides match TRBD1. The CDR3 is 14 residues long. J was trimmed by 8 bases and V by 6 bases; bases with no gene match: 7. CDR1 is SNHLY and CDR2 is FYNNEI in the germline V gene. CDR3 residues: CASREGQGAVGYTF. The CDR3 DNA follows: TGTGCCAGCAGAGAGGGACAGGGGGCGGTAGGCTACACCTTC.

The rearrangement links TRBV6-5 to TRBJ1-2; D may be TRBD1 (6 bases). Germline V lookup: CDR1 MNHEY, CDR2 SVGAGI. The ends were cut back, 6 bases at V and 5 bases at J, with 19 bases in the middle. The CDR3 sequence is 15 residues long. The CDR3 nucleotides are TGTGCCAGCAGAGCTAGGGACACCTCAGTATATGGCTACACCTTC. Its translation is CASRARDTSVYGYTF.